Listed here are 15 T cell receptor beta chains from one sample, sequenced in a study of blood T cell repertoires in COVID-19. Libraries were prepared by immunoSEQ multiplex PCR; TCRdb keeps only in-frame clonotypes and omits some of them. There are roughly 200,000 clones in the sample; 82% occur only once, and more than 4% lies in the top ten. Sample: PBMCs or T cells enriched from blood (not recorded which). These receptors were obtained from an older woman with acute COVID-19.

In its sample, this clone was seen a few times. This chain connects TRBV11-2 to TRBJ1-4; D perhaps matches TRBD1 (6 bases). From germline, CDR1 is SGHAT and CDR2 FQNNGV. This CDR3 spans 16 amino acids. V lost 4 bases to trimming and J lost 0 bases, with 12 bases between them. The CDR3 nucleotides read TGTGCCAGCAGCTCACTGGACAGTACAACTAATGAAAAACTGTTTTTT. Its protein product is CASSSLDSTTNEKLFF. Together with reference TRBV11-2 and TRBJ1-4, the CDR3 gives the full variable domain: EAGVAQSPRYKIIEKRQSVAFWCNPISGHATLYWYQQILGQGPKLLIQFQNNGVVDDSQLPKDRFSAERLKGVDSTLKIQPAKLEDSAVYLCASSSLDSTTNEKLFFGSGTQLSVL.

CDR3 nucleotides: TGTGCCAGCAGTTTAGCAGGGACAGGGGGCGTGAGCACCATATATTTT. It is translated as CASSLAGTGGVSTIYF. The gene calls are TRBV28 and TRBJ1-3; 12 nucleotides match TRBD1. CDR3 length: 16 amino acids. Germline CDR1 and CDR2: MDHEN and SYDVKM. Trimming at V came to 2 bases and at J to 9 bases, leaving 8 bases not matched to a gene.

V and J are TRBV6-2 or TRBV6-3 and TRBJ2-7, with 10 positions matching TRBD2. The V gene's germline CDR1 is MNHEY and CDR2 SVGEGT. Trimming at V came to 4 bases and at J to 10 bases, leaving 13 bases not matched to a gene. The length of the CDR3 is 15 residues. This chain's CDR3 is CASSSPGLATRIQYV. The CDR3 DNA is TGTGCCAGCAGTTCGCCGGGACTAGCGACCAGGATACAGTACGTC.

V gene TRBV5-1 combines with J gene TRBJ2-1, with 10 bases matching TRBD2. Germline CDR1 SGHRS, CDR2 YFSETQ. The CDR3 spans 15 residues. V trimming: 4 bases; J trimming: 2 bases; junction bases outside the gene matches: 3. The CDR3: CASSVAGGTYNEQFF. The CDR3, as DNA: TGCGCCAGCAGCGTAGCGGGGGGTACCTACAATGAGCAGTTCTTC.

J is TRBJ2-7 and V is TRBV11-2, with TRBD2 identical over 7 bases. CDR3 size: 14 residues. The V gene end was trimmed by 5 bases and the J gene end by 6 bases; junction bases not matched to a gene: 10. In germline, CDR1 is SGHAT, CDR2 FQNNGV. The CDR3 sequence is CASSSQVRGGEQYF. DNA of the CDR3: TGTGCCAGCAGCAGCCAGGTTCGCGGGGGCGAGCAGTACTTC.

The DNA for the CDR3 is TGTGCCAGCAGTGAGACCGGGAGAGTGGGGCCCGGGGAGCTGTTTTTT. Translation gives CASSETGRVGPGELFF. The V call is TRBV2, the J call TRBJ2-2, with a weak D call TRBD2 (6 bases). CDR1 is SNHLY, CDR2 FYNNEI, per germline. Between the trimmed V and J ends, which lost 3 bases and 6 bases, there was a span of 17 bases. The CDR3 is 16 residues long.

This clone was observed once. The gene calls are TRBV4-3 and TRBJ1-6, with D hard to call. Trimming stripped 3 bases from V and 0 bases from J, with 12 bases between. This CDR3 spans 17 amino acids. Per germline, CDR1 LGHNA and CDR2 YSLEER. As DNA, the CDR3 is TGCGCCAGCAGCCACGCCCCGGGGAGCTCCTATAATTCACCCCTCCACTTT. The encoded protein is CASSHAPGSSYNSPLHF.

The gene calls are TRBV29-1 and TRBJ1-1, with TRBD1 matching 11 bases. The CDR3 has 15 residues. V was clipped by 4 bases and J by 0 bases; unmatched bases: 4. From germline, CDR1 is SQVTM and CDR2 ANQGSEA. The DNA of the CDR3 is TGCAGCGTTGTGGGGACAGGGGGGCTGAACACTGAAGCTTTCTTT. It encodes CSVVGTGGLNTEAFF.

The chain uses TRBV6-5 and TRBJ1-6; 12 bases match TRBD1. Germline values: CDR1 MNHEY, CDR2 SVGAGI. CDR3 length: 14 residues. The trim removed 6 bases at V and 14 bases at J, leaving 8 bases unmatched. CDR3 bases: TGTGCCAGCAGCCCGGGACAGGGGGCTGGGACCCTCCACTTT. Protein product: CASSPGQGAGTLHF.

The genes are TRBV29-1 and TRBJ2-7, with TRBD2 matching over 13 bases. J gave up 7 bases and V 7 bases, and 16 bases lay outside the gene matches. The CDR3 length is 16 residues. Germline V CDR1 and CDR2: SQVTM, ANQGSEA. CDR3 nucleotide sequence: TGCAGCGCCCTACTAGCGGGAGGGCCGCCCCCTTCTGAGCAGTACTTC. The encoded protein is CSALLAGGPPPSEQYF.

The V and J genes are TRBV7-9 and TRBJ1-1; 7 nucleotides line up with TRBD1. J lost 6 bases, V lost 4 bases, and 11 bases had no gene match. The CDR3 has 15 residues. CDR1 is SEHNR, CDR2 FQNEAQ, per germline (reference sequence). CDR3 residues: CASSSYSGTESEAFF. In nucleotides, the CDR3 is TGTGCCAGCAGCTCCTACTCCGGGACAGAGTCTGAAGCTTTCTTT.

This chain joins TRBV5-1 and TRBJ2-3; 10 nucleotides line up with TRBD1. Trimming removed 4 bases from V and 5 bases from J; junction bases left unmatched: 7. This CDR3 comprises 15 residues. Germline V gene data show CDR1 as SGHRS and CDR2 as YFSETQ. The CDR3 nucleotides are TGCGCCAGCAGCGATGCGGGACAGGGGATAGATACGCAGTATTTT. Translating gives CASSDAGQGIDTQYF.

The chain joins TRBV7-9 to TRBJ2-4, with D possibly being TRBD2 (5 bases). Germline loops: CDR1 SEHNR, CDR2 FQNEAQ (reference sequence). The CDR3 is 15 amino acids. V lost 5 bases and J lost 1, with 12 bases in between. CDR3 protein: CASSPPGMAKNIQYF. The CDR3, as DNA: TGTGCCAGCAGCCCTCCGGGGATGGCCAAAAACATTCAGTACTTC.

This rearrangement joins TRBV13 to TRBJ2-5; no firm D call. Trimming pared 3 bases from V and 9 bases from J, leaving 14 bases between. CDR3 size: 13 residues. Germline V gene lookup returns CDR1 PRHDT and CDR2 FYEKMQ (reference sequence). CDR3 sequence: CASSFGARTPQYF. CDR3 nucleotide sequence: TGTGCCAGCAGCTTCGGAGCTAGAACACCCCAGTACTTC.

The rearrangement joins TRBV11-2 to TRBJ1-2; D call uncertain. Trimming pared 3 bases from V and 3 bases from J, leaving 11 bases between. Per germline, CDR1 SGHAT and CDR2 FQNNGV. The CDR3 is made up of 14 amino acids. CDR3 residues: CASSFVRTDYGYTF. CDR3 nucleotides: TGTGCCAGCAGCTTCGTCCGAACTGACTATGGCTACACCTTC.